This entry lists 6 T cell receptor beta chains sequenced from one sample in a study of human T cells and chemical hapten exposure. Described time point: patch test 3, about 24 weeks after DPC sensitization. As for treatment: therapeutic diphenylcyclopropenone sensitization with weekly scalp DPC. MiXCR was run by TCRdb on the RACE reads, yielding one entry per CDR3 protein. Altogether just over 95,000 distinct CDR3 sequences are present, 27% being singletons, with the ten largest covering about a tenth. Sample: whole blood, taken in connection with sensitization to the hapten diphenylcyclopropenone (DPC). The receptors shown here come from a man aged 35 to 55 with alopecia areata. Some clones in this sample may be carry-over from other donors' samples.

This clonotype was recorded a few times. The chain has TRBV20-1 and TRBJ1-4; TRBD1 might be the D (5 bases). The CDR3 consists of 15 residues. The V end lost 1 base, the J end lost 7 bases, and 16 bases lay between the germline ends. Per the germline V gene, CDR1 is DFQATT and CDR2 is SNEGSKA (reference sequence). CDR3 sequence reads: CSARVGGGDAEKLFF. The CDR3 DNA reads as TGCAGTGCTAGAGTCGGCGGGGGGGACGCTGAAAAACTGTTTTTT.

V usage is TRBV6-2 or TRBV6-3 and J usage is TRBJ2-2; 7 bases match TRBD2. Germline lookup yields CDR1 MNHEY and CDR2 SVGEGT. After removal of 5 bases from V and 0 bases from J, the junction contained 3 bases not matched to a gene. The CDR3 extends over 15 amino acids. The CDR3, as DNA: TGTGCCAGCAGTAACGGACTAGCGAACACCGGGGAGCTGTTTTTT. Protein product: CASSNGLANTGELFF.

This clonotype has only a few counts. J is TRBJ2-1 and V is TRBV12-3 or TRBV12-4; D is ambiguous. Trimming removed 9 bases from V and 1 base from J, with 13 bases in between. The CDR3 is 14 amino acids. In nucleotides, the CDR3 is TGTGCCAGTTCGGGCGAAGGATCCTACAATGAGCAGTTCTTC. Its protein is CASSGEGSYNEQFF.

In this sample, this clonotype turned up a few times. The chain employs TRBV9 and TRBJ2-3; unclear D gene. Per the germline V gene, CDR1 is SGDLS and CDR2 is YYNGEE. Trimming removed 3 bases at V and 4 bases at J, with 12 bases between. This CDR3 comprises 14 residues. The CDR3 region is CASSAGLFSDTQYF. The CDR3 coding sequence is TGTGCCAGCAGCGCAGGATTATTTTCAGATACGCAGTATTTT. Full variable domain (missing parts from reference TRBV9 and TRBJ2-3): DSGVTQTPKHLITATGQRVTLRCSPRSGDLSVYWYQQSLDQGLQFLIQYYNGEERAKGNILERFSAQQFPDLHSELNLSSLELGDSALYFCASSAGLFSDTQYFGPGTRLTVL.

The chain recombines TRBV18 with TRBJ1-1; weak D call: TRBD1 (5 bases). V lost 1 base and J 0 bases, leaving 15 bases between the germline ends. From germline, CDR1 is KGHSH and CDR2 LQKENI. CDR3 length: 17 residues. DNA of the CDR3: TGTGCCAGCTCACCACGTGTAACAGGATCACTGAACACTGAAGCTTTCTTT. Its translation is CASSPRVTGSLNTEAFF.

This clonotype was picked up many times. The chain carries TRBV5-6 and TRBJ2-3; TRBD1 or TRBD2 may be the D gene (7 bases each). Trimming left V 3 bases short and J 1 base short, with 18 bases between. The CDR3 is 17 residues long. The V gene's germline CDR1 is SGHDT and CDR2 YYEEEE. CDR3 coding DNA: TGTGCCAGCAGCTCCTACAGGGGAGGGGGCGGCACAGATACGCAGTATTTT. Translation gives CASSSYRGGGGTDTQYF.